These 20 T cell receptor beta chains were all obtained from the same sample, sequenced in a study of T-cell memory formation after mild COVID-19. TCRdb fed the 5' RACE reads into MiXCR, producing one record per CDR3 protein. Of about 500,000 distinct CDR3 sequences listed, about a fifth are singletons. Sequencing input: PBMCs or a T cell subset sorted from them (not recorded which). All receptors derive from an adult woman who had mild COVID-19 (a few samples of this study predate the infection). Cell type and time point are not known.

The chain joins TRBV5-1 to TRBJ1-2; possible D gene TRBD1, 5 bases. The length of the CDR3 is 14 residues. Germline V gene sequence: CDR1 SGHRS, CDR2 YFSETQ. V was pared by 2 bases and J by 4 bases, with 12 bases between. The CDR3 region has the DNA TGCGCCAGCAGCTTTACGGGACCGAGCTATGGCTACACCTTC. Protein product: CASSFTGPSYGYTF.

This clonotype was observed a few times. The chain couples TRBV12-3 or TRBV12-4 to TRBJ1-5; D is perhaps TRBD1 (5 bases). Trimming removed 4 bases at V and 7 bases at J, with 11 bases between. The CDR3 runs 13 residues. The DNA of the CDR3 is TGTGCCAGCAGTTGGATCGGGGGGCAGCCCCAGCATTTT. It specifies CASSWIGGQPQHF.

In this sample, this clonotype turned up a few times. V gene TRBV4-1 combines with J gene TRBJ1-1; no definite D call. V lost 4 bases and J 4 bases, leaving 16 bases between the germline ends. The germline gives CDR1 MGHRA, CDR2 YSYEKL. CDR3 size: 15 residues. As DNA, the CDR3 is TGCGCCAGCAGCCTACCGGTGGTGGGTACCACTGAAGCTTTCTTT. Translated: CASSLPVVGTTEAFF.

This clonotype came up a few times. The gene calls are TRBV12-3 or TRBV12-4 and TRBJ1-1; 8 bases line up with TRBD1. This CDR3 comprises 22 residues. V was pared by 6 bases and J by 1 base, with 28 bases of the junction left unmatched. This chain's CDR3 is CASRPSGARGLGRPLWNTEAFF. CDR3 DNA: TGTGCCAGCAGGCCCTCCGGGGCCAGGGGGCTAGGCCGCCCTTTGTGGAACACTGAAGCTTTCTTT.

V and J are TRBV9 and TRBJ2-5, with TRBD2 identical over 10 bases. Germline V CDR1 and CDR2: SGDLS, YYNGEE. The CDR3 extends over 15 amino acids. The junction had 4 bases not matched to a gene; V was cut back by 4 bases and J by 1 base. This chain's CDR3 is CASSLGLAFQETQYF. The CDR3 nucleotides read TGTGCCAGCAGCCTGGGACTAGCGTTCCAAGAGACCCAGTACTTC.

The chain links TRBV5-8 to TRBJ2-4; D possibly corresponds to TRBD1 (6 bases). With 4 bases removed from V and 0 bases from J, the gap between germline ends came to 8 bases. Per the germline V gene, CDR1 is SGHTS and CDR2 is YDEGEE. CDR3 length: 14 amino acids. The CDR3 here is CASSGGEAKNIQYF. Written as DNA, the CDR3 is TGTGCCAGCAGCGGGGGCGAAGCCAAAAACATTCAGTACTTC.

J is TRBJ1-1 and V is TRBV19; D not certain. The CDR3 covers 13 residues. Germline CDR1 reads LNHDA; CDR2 reads SQIVND (reference sequence). V lost 11 bases to trimming and J lost 11 bases, with 24 bases between them. The CDR3 is CAVEHSPSVGAFF. CDR3 DNA: TGTGCCGTCGAACACTCCCCCTCGGTCGGGGCTTTCTTT. Full variable domain (remainder filled in from reference TRBV19 and TRBJ1-1): DGGITQSPKYLFRKEGQNVTLSCEQNLNHDAMYWYRQDPGQGLRLIYYSQIVNDFQKGDIAEGYSVSREKKESFPLTVTSAQKNPTAFYLCAVEHSPSVGAFFGQGTRLTVV.

The CDR3 here is CASTTSGTDTQYF. CDR3 nucleotides: TGTGCCAGCACAACTAGCGGCACAGATACGCAGTATTTT. The V and J genes are TRBV12-3 or TRBV12-4 and TRBJ2-3; 7 bases are a match to TRBD2. The CDR3 runs 13 residues. With 7 bases clipped from V and 1 base from J, the junction kept 2 bases outside the gene matches.

The CDR3 protein is CASSFSGLGQGPSGNTIYF. The CDR3 coding sequence is TGTGCCAGCAGCTTTTCAGGTTTGGGACAGGGCCCCTCTGGAAACACCATATATTTT. The rearrangement uses TRBV5-5 and TRBJ1-3; 9 bases align to TRBD1. Germline lookup yields CDR1 SGHKS and CDR2 YYEKEE (reference sequence). V lost 2 bases and J lost 0; bases outside the gene matches: 12. The length of the CDR3 is 19 residues.

The chain links TRBV6-5 to TRBJ2-1; D tentatively fits TRBD1 or TRBD2 (6 bases each). The ends were cut back, 2 bases at V and 6 bases at J, with 20 bases in the middle. Germline-derived CDR1 and CDR2 are MNHEY and SVGAGI. The CDR3 contains 17 residues. The CDR3 region is CASSYLPRVGGTNEQFF. The CDR3 DNA reads TGTGCCAGCAGTTACCTCCCTAGAGTGGGGGGCACCAATGAGCAGTTCTTC.

The genes are TRBV4-1 and TRBJ2-3, with TRBD1 matching 7 bases. V was clipped by 1 base and J by 1 base; unmatched bases: 5. This CDR3 contains 16 residues. Germline CDR1 MGHRA, CDR2 YSYEKL. DNA for the CDR3: TGCGCCAGCAGCCAAGGAAAGGGGGCGGGCACAGATACGCAGTATTTT. This translates into CASSQGKGAGTDTQYF.

This clonotype was seen only a few times. The chain recombines TRBV19 with TRBJ1-1, with D possibly TRBD1 on 6 matching bases. The germline CDR1 and CDR2 sequences are LNHDA and SQIVND (reference sequence). Trimming took 5 bases from V and 1 from J, leaving 14 bases between them. This CDR3 has 15 residues. The chain's CDR3 is CASSSIGQPNTEAFF. The CDR3 region has the DNA TGTGCCAGTAGTTCTATTGGACAGCCGAACACTGAAGCTTTCTTT.

The chain couples TRBV7-2 to TRBJ2-1; 8 nucleotides agree with TRBD2. The CDR3 length is 14 residues. V lost 1 base and J lost 10; bases outside the gene matches: 6. The germline V gene has CDR1 SGHTA and CDR2 FQGNSA. The CDR3 DNA reads TGTGCCAGCAGCTTAGGCGGGGGGCCGTGGGAGCAGTTCTTC. Amino acids: CASSLGGGPWEQFF.

The chain links TRBV7-9 to TRBJ1-2, with a tentative D call TRBD1 (6 bases). The V and J ends lost 4 bases and 5 bases respectively, with 11 bases between them. Germline lookup yields CDR1 SEHNR and CDR2 FQNEAQ (reference sequence). This CDR3 has 13 amino acids. In DNA, the CDR3 is TGTGCCAGCAGCTCGGGACAAATTTATGGCTACACCTTC. Protein product: CASSSGQIYGYTF.

This clonotype was observed a handful of times. This CDR3 is CASSLAGTESLYEQYF. Here the CDR3 DNA reads TGTGCCAGCAGCCTGGCTGGGACAGAGTCACTCTACGAGCAGTACTTC. This rearrangement joins TRBV5-5 to TRBJ2-7, with TRBD1 identical over 7 bases. In germline, CDR1 is SGHKS, CDR2 YYEKEE (reference sequence). The CDR3 covers 16 residues. The J segment lost 3 bases and the V segment lost 4 bases, leaving 13 bases of the junction unmatched.

The chain combines TRBV7-3 with TRBJ2-7; the D is unclear. The CDR3 spans 14 residues. The germline CDR1 and CDR2 sequences are SGHTA and FQGTGA. V lost 5 bases and J 3 bases, leaving 14 bases between the germline ends. For the CDR3, the DNA is TGTGCCAGCAGCCGTTTAGCTGTGGGCTACGAGCAGTACTTC. This gives the protein CASSRLAVGYEQYF.

CDR3 DNA sequence: TGTGCCATCAGTGAGAGCGGGGCGGCGGATACGCAGTATTTT. Its translation is CAISESGAADTQYF. V gene TRBV10-3 combines with J gene TRBJ2-3; 7 bases line up with TRBD2. The CDR3 loop spans 14 amino acids. J lost 6 bases, V lost 2 bases, and 5 bases had no gene match. Germline lookup yields CDR1 ENHRY and CDR2 SYGVKD.

This clonotype was seen a few times. This chain connects TRBV19 to TRBJ2-3; D is tentatively TRBD1 or TRBD2 (5 bases each). V was shortened by 7 bases and J by 3 bases, with 14 bases between the two germline ends. The length of the CDR3 is 14 residues. CDR1 and CDR2 (germline): LNHDA, SQIVND (reference sequence). CDR3 residues: CASTPVGVTDTQYF. In DNA, the CDR3 is TGTGCCAGTACCCCGGTGGGGGTTACAGATACGCAGTATTTT.

Many counts were recorded for this clonotype. The chain has TRBV30 and TRBJ1-5; perhaps TRBD1 as D (5 bases). Trimming stripped 0 bases from V and 2 bases from J, with 8 bases between. CDR3 size: 14 residues. Germline CDR1 is GTSNPN and CDR2 is SVGIG (reference sequence). CDR3 region: CAWSVKGGNQPQHF. CDR3 coding DNA: TGTGCCTGGAGTGTAAAAGGGGGCAATCAGCCCCAGCATTTT.

The V and J genes are TRBV7-9 and TRBJ2-1; D is unclear. The CDR3 has 13 amino acids. The V gene lost 2 bases and the J gene lost 4 bases, with 6 bases spanning the gap. Germline V gene data show CDR1 as SEHNR and CDR2 as FQNEAQ (reference sequence). The CDR3 here is CASSLNVYNEQFF. The CDR3, as DNA: TGTGCCAGCAGCTTAAACGTGTACAATGAGCAGTTCTTC.